This T cell receptor (beta chain) was sequenced during a study of blood T cell repertoires in COVID-19. Study details: The United States, Italy and Spain were the sources of the acute and convalescent COVID-19 samples. Sample material is recorded as cDNA or gDNA derived from T cells, B-cell-depleted T cells, or PBMCs.

The CDR3 contains 13 residues. Germline loops: CDR1 MGHDK, CDR2 SYGVNS. With 6 bases clipped from V and 5 bases from J, the junction kept 5 bases outside the gene matches. In the study's own analysis: Nucleated cell counts were estimated from reference gene primer amplification. Repertoires were generated with immunoSEQ multiplex PCR, while TCRdb's copy carries only in-frame clones and drops some. V and J calls and clone size come straight from that table; D and trimming were deduced from the DNA. The profile shows tens of thousands of clones, 91% of them singletons. This clone was recorded once. This rearrangement joins TRBV25-1 to TRBJ2-3; TRBD1 aligns across 7 bases. The receptor comes from a man in his fifties with acute or convalescent COVID-19. The sample comprised peripheral blood. The CDR3 loop reads CASRKTGEDTQYF. The CDR3 bases are TGTGCCAGCAGGAAAACAGGGGAAGATACGCAGTATTTT.